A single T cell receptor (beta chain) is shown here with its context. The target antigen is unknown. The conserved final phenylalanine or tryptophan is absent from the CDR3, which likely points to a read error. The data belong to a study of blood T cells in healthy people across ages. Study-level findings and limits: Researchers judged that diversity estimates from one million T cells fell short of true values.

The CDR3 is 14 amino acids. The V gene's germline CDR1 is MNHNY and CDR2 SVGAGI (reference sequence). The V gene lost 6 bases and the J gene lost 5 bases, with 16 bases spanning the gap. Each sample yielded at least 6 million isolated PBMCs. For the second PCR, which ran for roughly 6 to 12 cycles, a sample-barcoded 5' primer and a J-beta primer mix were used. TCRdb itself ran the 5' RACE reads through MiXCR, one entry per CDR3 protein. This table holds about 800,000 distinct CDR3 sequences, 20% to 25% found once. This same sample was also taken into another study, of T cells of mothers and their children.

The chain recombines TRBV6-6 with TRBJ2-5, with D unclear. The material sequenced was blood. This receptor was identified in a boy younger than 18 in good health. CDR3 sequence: CASSPTDSDETQYL. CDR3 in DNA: TGTGCCAGCAGCCCCACCGATTCGGACGAGACCCAGTACCTC.